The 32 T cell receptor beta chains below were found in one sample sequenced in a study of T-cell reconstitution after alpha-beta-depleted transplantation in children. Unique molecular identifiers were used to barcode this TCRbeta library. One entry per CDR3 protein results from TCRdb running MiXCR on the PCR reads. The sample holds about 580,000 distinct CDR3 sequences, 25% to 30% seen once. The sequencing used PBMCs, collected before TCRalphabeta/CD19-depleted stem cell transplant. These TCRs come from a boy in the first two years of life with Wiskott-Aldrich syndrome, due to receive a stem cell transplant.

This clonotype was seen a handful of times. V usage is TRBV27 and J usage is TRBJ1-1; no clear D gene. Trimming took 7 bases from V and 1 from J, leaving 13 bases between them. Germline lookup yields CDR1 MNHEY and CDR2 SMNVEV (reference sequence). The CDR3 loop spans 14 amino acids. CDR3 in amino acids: CASTPTRANTEAFF. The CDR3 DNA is TGTGCCAGCACCCCGACTAGGGCGAACACTGAAGCTTTCTTT.

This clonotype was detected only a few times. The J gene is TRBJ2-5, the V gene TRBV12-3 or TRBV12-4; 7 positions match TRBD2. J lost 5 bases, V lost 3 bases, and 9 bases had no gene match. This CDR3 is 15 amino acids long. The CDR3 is CASSFSASGGETQYF. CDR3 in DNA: TGTGCCAGCAGTTTCTCGGCTAGCGGTGGCGAGACCCAGTACTTC.

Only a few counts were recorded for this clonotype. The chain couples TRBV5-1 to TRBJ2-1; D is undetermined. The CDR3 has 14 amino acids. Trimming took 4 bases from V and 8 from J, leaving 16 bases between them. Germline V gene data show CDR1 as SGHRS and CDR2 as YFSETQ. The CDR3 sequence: CASSLVGPPDEQFF. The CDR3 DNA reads TGCGCCAGCAGCCTGGTCGGGCCCCCCGATGAGCAGTTCTTC. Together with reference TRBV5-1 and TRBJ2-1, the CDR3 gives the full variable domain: KAGVTQTPRYLIKTRGQQVTLSCSPISGHRSVSWYQQTPGQGLQFLFEYFSETQRNKGNFPGRFSGRQFSNSRSEMNVSTLELGDSALYLCASSLVGPPDEQFFGPGTRLTVL.

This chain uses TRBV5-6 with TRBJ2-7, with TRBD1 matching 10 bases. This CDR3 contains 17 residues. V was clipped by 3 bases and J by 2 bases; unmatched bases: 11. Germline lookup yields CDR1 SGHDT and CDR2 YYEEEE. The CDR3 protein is CASSSEDRGLSPYEQYF. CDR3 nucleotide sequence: TGTGCCAGCAGCTCGGAAGACAGGGGGCTCAGCCCCTACGAGCAGTACTTC.

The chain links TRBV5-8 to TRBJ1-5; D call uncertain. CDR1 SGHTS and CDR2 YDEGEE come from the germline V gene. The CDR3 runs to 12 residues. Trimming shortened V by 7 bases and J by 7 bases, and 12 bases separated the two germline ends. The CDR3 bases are TGTGCCAGCGATCTCGTAAGGCAGCCCCAGCATTTT. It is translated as CASDLVRQPQHF.

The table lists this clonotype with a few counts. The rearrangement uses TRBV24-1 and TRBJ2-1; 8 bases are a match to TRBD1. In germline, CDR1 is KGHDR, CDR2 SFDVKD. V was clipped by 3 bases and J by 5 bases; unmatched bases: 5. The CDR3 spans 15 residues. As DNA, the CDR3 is TGTGCCACCAGTGATCCGGGACAGGATAACAATGAGCAGTTCTTC. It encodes CATSDPGQDNNEQFF.

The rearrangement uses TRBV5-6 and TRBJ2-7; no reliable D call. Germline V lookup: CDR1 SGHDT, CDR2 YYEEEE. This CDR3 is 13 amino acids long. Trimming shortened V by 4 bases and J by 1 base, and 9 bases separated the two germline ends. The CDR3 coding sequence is TGTGCCAGCAGCACGGACCGATCCTACGAGCAGTACTTC. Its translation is CASSTDRSYEQYF.

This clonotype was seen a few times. CDR3 region: CASSVLQGFTETQYF. In nucleotides, the CDR3 is TGTGCCAGCAGCGTCCTACAGGGGTTCACAGAGACCCAGTACTTC. This chain joins TRBV9 and TRBJ2-5; 7 bases map to TRBD1. V trimming: 2 bases; J trimming: 4 bases; junction bases outside the gene matches: 8. CDR1 is SGDLS and CDR2 is YYNGEE in the germline V gene. There are 15 residues in the CDR3.

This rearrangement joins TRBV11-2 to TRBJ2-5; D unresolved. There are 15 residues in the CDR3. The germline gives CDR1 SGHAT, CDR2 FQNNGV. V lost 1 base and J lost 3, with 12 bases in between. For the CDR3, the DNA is TGTGCCAGCAGCTTAGGGACGGGCGCCGAAGAGACCCAGTACTTC. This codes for CASSLGTGAEETQYF.

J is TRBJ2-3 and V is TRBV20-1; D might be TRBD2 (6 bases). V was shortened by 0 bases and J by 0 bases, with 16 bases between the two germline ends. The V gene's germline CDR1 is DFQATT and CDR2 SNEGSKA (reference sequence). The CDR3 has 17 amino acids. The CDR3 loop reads CSARDSSGPSSTDTQYF. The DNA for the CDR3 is TGCAGTGCTAGAGATTCAAGCGGGCCTTCCAGCACAGATACGCAGTATTTT.

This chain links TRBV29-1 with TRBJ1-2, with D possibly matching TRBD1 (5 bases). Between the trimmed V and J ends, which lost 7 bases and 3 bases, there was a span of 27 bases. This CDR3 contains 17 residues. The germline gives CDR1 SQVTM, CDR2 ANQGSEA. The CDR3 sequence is CSDPEGGEGPRDYGYTF. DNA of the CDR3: TGCAGCGACCCAGAGGGTGGCGAGGGGCCCCGGGACTATGGCTACACCTTC.

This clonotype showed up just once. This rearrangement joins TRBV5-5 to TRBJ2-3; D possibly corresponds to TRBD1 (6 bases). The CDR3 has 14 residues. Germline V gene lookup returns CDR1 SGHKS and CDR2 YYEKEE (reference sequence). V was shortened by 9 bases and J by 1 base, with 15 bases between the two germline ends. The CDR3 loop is CATDTGHGTDTQYF. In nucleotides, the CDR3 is TGTGCCACTGACACAGGGCATGGCACAGATACGCAGTATTTT.

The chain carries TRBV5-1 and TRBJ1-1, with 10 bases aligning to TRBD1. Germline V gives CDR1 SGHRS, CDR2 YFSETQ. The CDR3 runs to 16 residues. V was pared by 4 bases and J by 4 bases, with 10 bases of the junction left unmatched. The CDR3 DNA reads TGCGCCAGCAGCGGGGGACAGGGGCTTTTGGGCACTGAAGCTTTCTTT. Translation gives CASSGGQGLLGTEAFF. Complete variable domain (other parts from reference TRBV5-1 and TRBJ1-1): KAGVTQTPRYLIKTRGQQVTLSCSPISGHRSVSWYQQTPGQGLQFLFEYFSETQRNKGNFPGRFSGRQFSNSRSEMNVSTLELGDSALYLCASSGGQGLLGTEAFFGQGTRLTVV.

CDR3 nucleotides: TGTGCCAGCAGCTCCCACCCTGGACTAGCGGGAGACAACGAGCAGTACTTC. As protein: CASSSHPGLAGDNEQYF. The V gene is TRBV7-2, the J gene TRBJ2-7, with 13 positions matching TRBD2. V shed 4 bases and J 5 bases; nucleotides not matched to a gene: 11. This CDR3 is built from 17 residues. Germline-derived CDR1 and CDR2 are SGHTA and FQGNSA.

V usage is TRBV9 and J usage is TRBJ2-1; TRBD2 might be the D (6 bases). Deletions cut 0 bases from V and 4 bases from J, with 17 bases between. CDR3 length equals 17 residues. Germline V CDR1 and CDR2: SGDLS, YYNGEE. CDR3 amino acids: CASSVDPPGGMYNEQFF. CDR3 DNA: TGTGCCAGCAGCGTAGACCCCCCCGGCGGGATGTACAATGAGCAGTTCTTC.

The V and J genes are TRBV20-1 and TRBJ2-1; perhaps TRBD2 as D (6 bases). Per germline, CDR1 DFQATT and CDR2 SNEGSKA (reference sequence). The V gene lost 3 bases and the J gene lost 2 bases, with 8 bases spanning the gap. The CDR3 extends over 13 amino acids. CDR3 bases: TGCAGTGCTAGGGGGGGTCCCTACAATGAGCAGTTCTTC. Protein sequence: CSARGGPYNEQFF.

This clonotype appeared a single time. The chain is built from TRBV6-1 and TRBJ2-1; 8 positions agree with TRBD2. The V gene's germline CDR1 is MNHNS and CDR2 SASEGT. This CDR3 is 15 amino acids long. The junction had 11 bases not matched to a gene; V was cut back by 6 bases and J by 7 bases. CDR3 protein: CASRTLSGSSNEQFF. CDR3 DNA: TGTGCCAGCAGAACTCTCAGCGGGAGTTCGAATGAGCAGTTCTTC.

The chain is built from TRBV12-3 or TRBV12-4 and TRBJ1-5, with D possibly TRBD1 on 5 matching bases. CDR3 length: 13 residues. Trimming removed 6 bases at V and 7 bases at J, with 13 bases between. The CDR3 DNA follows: TGTGCCAGCAGCCCACGATGGGACCAGCCCCAGCATTTT. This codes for CASSPRWDQPQHF.

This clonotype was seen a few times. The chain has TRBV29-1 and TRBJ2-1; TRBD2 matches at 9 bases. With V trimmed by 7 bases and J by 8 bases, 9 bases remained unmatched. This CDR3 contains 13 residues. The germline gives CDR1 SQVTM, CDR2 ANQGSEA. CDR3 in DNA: TGCAGCGCCTGGACTAGCGCCGGCTATGAGCAGTTCTTC. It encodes CSAWTSAGYEQFF.

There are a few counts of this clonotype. The CDR3 coding sequence is TGCGCCAGCAGCTTGGGGGTAGCGGGATCACCCTACGAGCAGTACTTC. It yields the protein CASSLGVAGSPYEQYF. This rearrangement joins TRBV5-1 to TRBJ2-7; 8 bases are shared with TRBD2. Germline-derived CDR1 and CDR2 are SGHRS and YFSETQ. V was clipped by 0 bases and J by 2 bases; unmatched bases: 7. The CDR3 extends over 16 amino acids.

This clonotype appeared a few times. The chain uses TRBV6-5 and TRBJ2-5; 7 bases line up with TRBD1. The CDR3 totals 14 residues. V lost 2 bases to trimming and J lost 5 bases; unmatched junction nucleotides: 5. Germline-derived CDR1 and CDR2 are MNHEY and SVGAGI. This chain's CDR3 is CASSYTGDVETQYF. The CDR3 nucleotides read TGTGCCAGCAGTTACACAGGGGACGTGGAGACCCAGTACTTC.

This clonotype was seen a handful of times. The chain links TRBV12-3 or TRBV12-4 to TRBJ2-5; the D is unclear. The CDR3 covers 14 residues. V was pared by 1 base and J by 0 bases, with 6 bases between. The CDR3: CASSLEPNQETQYF. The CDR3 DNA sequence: TGTGCCAGCAGTTTAGAACCCAACCAAGAGACCCAGTACTTC.

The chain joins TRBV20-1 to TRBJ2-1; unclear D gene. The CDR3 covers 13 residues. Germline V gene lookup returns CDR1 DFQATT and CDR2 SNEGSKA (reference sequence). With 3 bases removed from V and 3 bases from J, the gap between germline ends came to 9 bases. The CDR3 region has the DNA TGCAGTGCTAGCGCTAGTCACTACAATGAGCAGTTCTTC. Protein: CSASASHYNEQFF.

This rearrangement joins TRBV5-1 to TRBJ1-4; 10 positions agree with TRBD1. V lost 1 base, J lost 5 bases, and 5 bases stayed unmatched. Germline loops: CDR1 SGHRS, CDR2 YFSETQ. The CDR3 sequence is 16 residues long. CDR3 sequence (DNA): TGCGCCAGCAGCTTGTTACCGGGACAGGGGAATGAAAAACTGTTTTTT. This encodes CASSLLPGQGNEKLFF.

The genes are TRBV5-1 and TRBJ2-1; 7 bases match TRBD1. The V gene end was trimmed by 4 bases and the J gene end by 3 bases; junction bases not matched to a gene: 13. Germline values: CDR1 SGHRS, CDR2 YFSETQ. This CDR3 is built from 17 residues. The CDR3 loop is CASSPGYRGSFYNEQFF. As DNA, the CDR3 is TGCGCCAGCAGCCCAGGCTACAGGGGTTCGTTCTACAATGAGCAGTTCTTC.

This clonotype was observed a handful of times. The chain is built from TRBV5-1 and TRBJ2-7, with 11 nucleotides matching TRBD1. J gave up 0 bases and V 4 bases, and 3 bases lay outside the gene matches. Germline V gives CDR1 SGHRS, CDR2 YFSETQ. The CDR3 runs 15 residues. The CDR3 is CASSGTGGSSYEQYF. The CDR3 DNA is TGCGCCAGCAGCGGGACAGGGGGAAGCTCCTACGAGCAGTACTTC.

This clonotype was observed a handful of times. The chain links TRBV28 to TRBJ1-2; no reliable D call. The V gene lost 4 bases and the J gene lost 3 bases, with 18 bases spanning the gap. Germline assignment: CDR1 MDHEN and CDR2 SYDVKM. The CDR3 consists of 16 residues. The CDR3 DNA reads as TGTGCCAGCAGTTATAGTGGAGGGAAGGGTTACTATGGCTACACCTTC. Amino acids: CASSYSGGKGYYGYTF.

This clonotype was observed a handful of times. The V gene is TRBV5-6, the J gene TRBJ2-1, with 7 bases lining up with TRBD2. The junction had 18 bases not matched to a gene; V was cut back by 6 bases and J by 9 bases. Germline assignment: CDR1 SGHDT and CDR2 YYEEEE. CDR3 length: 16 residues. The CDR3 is CASTGGNGRRRGEQFF. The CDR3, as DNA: TGTGCCAGCACCGGCGGGAACGGGAGGAGGCGAGGTGAGCAGTTCTTC. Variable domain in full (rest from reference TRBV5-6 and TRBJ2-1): DAGVTQSPTHLIKTRGQQVTLRCSPKSGHDTVSWYQQALGQGPQFIFQYYEEEERQRGNFPDRFSGHQFPNYSSELNVNALLLGDSALYLCASTGGNGRRRGEQFFGPGTRLTVL.

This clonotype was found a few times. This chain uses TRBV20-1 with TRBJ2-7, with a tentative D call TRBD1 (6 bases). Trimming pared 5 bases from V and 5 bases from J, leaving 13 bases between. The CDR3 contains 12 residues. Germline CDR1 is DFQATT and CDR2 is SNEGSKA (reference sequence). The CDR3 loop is CSASTGSHEQYF. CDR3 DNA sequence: TGCAGTGCTTCAACAGGGAGCCACGAGCAGTACTTC.

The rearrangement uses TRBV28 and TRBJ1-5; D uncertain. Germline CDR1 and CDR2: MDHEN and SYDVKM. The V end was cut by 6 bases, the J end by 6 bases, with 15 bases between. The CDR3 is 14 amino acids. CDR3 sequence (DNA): TGTGCCAGCAGCCCCACCCAAGGACCTCAGCCCCAGCATTTT. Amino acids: CASSPTQGPQPQHF.

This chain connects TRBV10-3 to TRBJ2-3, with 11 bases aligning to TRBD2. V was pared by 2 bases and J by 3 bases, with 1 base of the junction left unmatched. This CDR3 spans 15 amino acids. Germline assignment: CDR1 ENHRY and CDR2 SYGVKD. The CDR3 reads CAISETSGRTDTQYF. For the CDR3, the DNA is TGTGCCATCAGTGAGACTAGCGGGAGAACAGATACGCAGTATTTT.

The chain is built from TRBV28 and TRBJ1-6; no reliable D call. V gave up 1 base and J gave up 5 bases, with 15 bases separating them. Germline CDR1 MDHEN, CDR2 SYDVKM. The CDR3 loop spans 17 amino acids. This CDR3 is CASSLFRRLPNNSPLHF. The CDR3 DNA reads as TGTGCCAGCAGTTTATTCCGGCGCCTGCCCAATAATTCACCCCTCCACTTT.